This TCR beta chain came from a study of blood T cell repertoires in COVID-19. Overall study: From T cells, B-cell-depleted T cells, or PBMCs came the material, which was cDNA or gDNA.

This clone has at least ten counts. From germline, CDR1 is SNHLY and CDR2 FYNNEI. The CDR3 extends over 17 amino acids. Trimming cost V 2 bases and J 4 bases; bases outside gene matches: 5. As originally analysed: Amplifying reference gene primers gave estimates of nucleated cell counts. The data were produced by immunoSEQ multiplex PCR, yet TCRdb's version contains in-frame clones alone and is incomplete. V and J calls and clone size follow that table, whereas D and trimming were derived from the DNA. This sample yields 260,000 or so clones, of which 70% to 90% are seen a single time; around 16% belongs to the top ten.

The chain carries TRBV2 and TRBJ2-2; TRBD2 matches 12 bases. The sequenced material came from PBMCs or T cells enriched from blood (not recorded which). The TCR comes from a man aged 18 to 29 who had recovered from COVID-19. The CDR3 nucleotides are TGTGCCAGCAGTGAAAGAGGACTAGCGGGACTCACCGGGGAGCTGTTTTTT. Its protein is CASSERGLAGLTGELFF.